The 21 T cell receptor beta chains given below trace back to one sample, sequenced in a study of shared clonotypes between healthy human individuals. Sequencing was performed with immunoSEQ multiplex PCR; in TCRdb, only in-frame clones are kept and a portion is missing. Found here are 950,000 to 1,200,000 clones, 60% to 85% of them singletons; the top ten hold approximately 0.9%. The sequenced sample consisted of memory CD4+ T cells from PBMCs. Specified subset: CD45RA-negative fraction. The source of these receptors is a man aged 18 to 29 in good health. Some clones in this sample may be carry-over from other donors' samples.

This clone has only one observation. This rearrangement joins TRBV13 to TRBJ1-5; D ambiguous. The CDR3 length is 15 residues. Trimming removed 0 bases from V and 2 bases from J, with 8 bases in between. From germline, CDR1 is PRHDT and CDR2 FYEKMQ (reference sequence). This CDR3 is CASSLGRHRNQPQHF. The CDR3 DNA reads as TGTGCCAGCAGCTTAGGCCGTCACCGCAATCAGCCCCAGCATTTT.

The chain couples TRBV7-9 to TRBJ2-3; TRBD2 agrees at 9 bases. The germline V gene encodes CDR1 SEHNR and CDR2 FQNEAQ (reference sequence). The CDR3 has 16 residues. Trimming cost V 5 bases and J 3 bases; bases outside gene matches: 9. The CDR3 is CASSLTGTSLTDTQYF. Here the CDR3 DNA reads TGTGCCAGCAGCCTCACCGGGACTAGCCTGACAGATACGCAGTATTTT.

The chain couples TRBV11-3 to TRBJ2-1; 10 positions match TRBD2. This CDR3 has 15 residues. After removal of 1 base from V and 9 bases from J, the junction contained 6 bases not matched to a gene. Germline loops: CDR1 SGHNT, CDR2 YENEEA. The CDR3 DNA reads as TGTGCCAGCAGCTTAGTTCTAGCGGGAGTGGGTGAGCAGTTCTTC. This translates into CASSLVLAGVGEQFF.

J is TRBJ2-5 and V is TRBV30, with D uncertain. V was trimmed by 1 base and J by 7 bases, leaving 10 bases between them. The CDR3 is made up of 12 amino acids. Germline CDR1 GTSNPN, CDR2 SVGIG (reference sequence). The CDR3 DNA reads as TGTGCCTGGAGTGAAAATAGAGGGACCCAGTACTTC. This sequence encodes CAWSENRGTQYF.

V is TRBV5-1 and J is TRBJ2-5; maybe TRBD1 (5 bases). Trimming took 3 bases from V and 13 from J, leaving 16 bases between them. Germline V CDR1 and CDR2: SGHRS, YFSETQ. CDR3 length: 12 residues. CDR3 DNA sequence: TGCGCCAGCAGCTCTCAGACAGAAATCCTGTACTTC. As protein: CASSSQTEILYF.

This clone was counted only a few times. A read error may explain this, as a much larger clone is one base away. The chain has TRBV2 and TRBJ1-5; 8 bases fit TRBD1. The V gene's germline CDR1 is SNHLY and CDR2 FYNNEI. There are 14 residues in the CDR3. Trimming at V came to 3 bases and at J to 7 bases, leaving 5 bases not matched to a gene. In DNA form, the CDR3 reads TGTGCCAGCAGTGACTGGACAGGGAGCCAGCCCCAGCATTTT. It codes for CASSDWTGSQPQHF.

The V and J genes are TRBV7-3 and TRBJ2-7, with no clear D. The V end lost 5 bases, the J end lost 6 bases, and 23 bases lay between the germline ends. CDR1 is SGHTA, CDR2 FQGTGA, per germline. The length of the CDR3 is 16 residues. The DNA for the CDR3 is TGTGCCAGCAGCCTTAATCCCGGGTCACGGCTCGGCGAGCAGTACTTC. It yields the protein CASSLNPGSRLGEQYF. The full variable domain, in which reference TRBV7-3 and TRBJ2-7 provide the parts outside the CDR3, is GAGVSQTPSNKVTEKGKYVELRCDPISGHTALYWYRQSLGQGPEFLIYFQGTGAADDSGLPNDRFFAVRPEGSVSTLKIQRTERGDSAVYLCASSLNPGSRLGEQYFGPGTRLTVT.

The rearrangement links TRBV28 to TRBJ2-6; 8 nucleotides agree with TRBD2. CDR3 length: 18 residues. The germline V gene has CDR1 MDHEN and CDR2 SYDVKM. V was pared by 3 bases and J by 2 bases, with 9 bases of the junction left unmatched. The CDR3 spells CASSLLQGLVAGANVLTF. The CDR3, as DNA: TGTGCCAGCAGTTTGCTTCAGGGACTAGTCGCTGGGGCCAACGTCCTGACTTTC.

The chain recombines TRBV4-3 with TRBJ2-2; the D gene is possibly TRBD2 (5 bases). V was trimmed by 3 bases and J by 2 bases, leaving 19 bases between them. CDR3 length: 18 residues. The germline gives CDR1 LGHNA, CDR2 YSLEER. In DNA form, the CDR3 reads TGCGCCAGCAGCCAGAGGGCCTCGAGGTTAGTCAACACCGGGGAGCTGTTTTTT. Translation: CASSQRASRLVNTGELFF.

CDR3 sequence: CASSPLDSITNYGYTF. CDR3 in DNA: TGTGCCAGCAGCCCGCTAGACAGTATTACTAACTATGGCTACACCTTC. The gene calls are TRBV28 and TRBJ1-2, with D possibly TRBD1 on 5 matching bases. CDR3 length: 16 amino acids. Between the trimmed V and J ends, which lost 6 bases and 0 bases, there was a span of 17 bases. CDR1 and CDR2 from the germline V gene are MDHEN and SYDVKM.

The chain employs TRBV28 and TRBJ2-1; the D gene could be TRBD1 or TRBD2 (6 bases each). Germline CDR1 is MDHEN and CDR2 is SYDVKM. The CDR3 has 14 residues. Deletions cut 2 bases from V and 12 bases from J, with 17 bases between. In nucleotides, the CDR3 is TGTGCCAGCAGTTTAATTAAAGGGGGGCTAGGGCAGTTCTTC. Its protein is CASSLIKGGLGQFF.

The V gene is TRBV25-1, the J gene TRBJ1-1, with D hard to call. The germline V gene has CDR1 MGHDK and CDR2 SYGVNS. The CDR3 covers 13 residues. Between the trimmed V and J ends, which lost 6 bases and 1 base, there was a span of 9 bases. Here the CDR3 DNA reads TGTGCCAGCAGAAGGACCGCGAACACTGAAGCTTTCTTT. Residues: CASRRTANTEAFF.

This chain joins TRBV19 and TRBJ2-6; TRBD1 might be the D (6 bases). Trimming removed 2 bases at V and 2 bases at J, with 16 bases between. This CDR3 region has 18 residues. CDR1 LNHDA and CDR2 SQIVND come from the germline V gene (reference sequence). CDR3 coding DNA: TGTGCCAGTAGTATAAGTCAGGGGAGAAGGACTGGGGCCAACGTCCTGACTTTC. It yields the protein CASSISQGRRTGANVLTF.

This clone appeared a few times. CDR3 DNA sequence: TGTGCCTGGAGTCTCGGTCCTTCGGGGTATGGCTACACCTTC. Protein product: CAWSLGPSGYGYTF. The rearrangement joins TRBV30 to TRBJ1-2, with D uncertain. Trimming shortened V by 2 bases and J by 5 bases, and 15 bases separated the two germline ends. Germline CDR1 GTSNPN, CDR2 SVGIG (reference sequence). This CDR3 is 14 amino acids long.

The rearrangement joins TRBV9 to TRBJ1-3, with D unresolved. V lost 0 bases and J lost 1, with 8 bases in between. This CDR3 has 15 residues. Per the germline V gene, CDR1 is SGDLS and CDR2 is YYNGEE. This CDR3 is CASSVDSASGNTIYF. The CDR3 nucleotides read TGTGCCAGCAGCGTAGACAGCGCATCTGGAAACACCATATATTTT.

This clone was seen only a few times. This chain joins TRBV14 and TRBJ2-3, with 8 bases lining up with TRBD1. The junction had 22 bases not matched to a gene; V was cut back by 3 bases and J by 2 bases. The CDR3 contains 21 residues. Germline CDR1 and CDR2: SGHDN and FVKESK. Written as DNA, the CDR3 is TGTGCCAGCAGCCAGGGACAAGACAGGGGTCTAGCTTTGGACACCACAGATACGCAGTATTTT. It encodes CASSQGQDRGLALDTTDTQYF.

The V and J genes are TRBV7-9 and TRBJ2-3; 8 nucleotides align to TRBD1. The junction had 7 bases not matched to a gene; V was cut back by 5 bases and J by 6 bases. The CDR3 has 14 amino acids. CDR1 is SEHNR and CDR2 is FQNEAQ in the germline V gene (reference sequence). Here the CDR3 reads CASSVPGGGDTQYF. The CDR3 nucleotides read TGTGCCAGCAGCGTCCCAGGGGGCGGGGATACGCAGTATTTT.

This clone was seen a few times. The chain carries TRBV28 and TRBJ2-4, with D perhaps assigned TRBD1 or TRBD2 (5 bases each). V lost 6 bases, J lost 11 bases, and 23 bases lay in between. This CDR3 is 15 amino acids long. CDR1 is MDHEN, CDR2 SYDVKM, per germline. CDR3: CASSPSGTTKDLQYF. The CDR3 bases are TGTGCCAGCAGCCCCTCGGGGACCACCAAGGATCTTCAGTACTTC.

This clone has only one observation. Other DNA sequences from this sample encode an identical CDR3 as well. The chain couples TRBV6-6 to TRBJ1-1; D not resolved. Germline CDR1 MNHNY, CDR2 SVGAGI (reference sequence). Between the trimmed V and J ends, which lost 0 bases and 0 bases, there was a span of 5 bases. The CDR3 spans 14 residues. Here the CDR3 DNA reads TGTGCCAGCAGTTACTCTCCGGTGAACACTGAAGCTTTCTTT. Protein product: CASSYSPVNTEAFF.

This clone showed up just a few times. The rearrangement uses TRBV6-5 and TRBJ1-1; 8 nucleotides align to TRBD1. Trimming removed 6 bases from V and 4 bases from J; junction bases left unmatched: 1. In germline, CDR1 is MNHEY, CDR2 SVGAGI. The CDR3 length is 12 residues. CDR3 in amino acids: CASRTGGTEAFF. CDR3 bases: TGTGCCAGCAGAACAGGGGGCACTGAAGCTTTCTTT.

The rearrangement uses TRBV28 and TRBJ2-7; TRBD2 matches at 10 bases. Looked up from germline, CDR1 is MDHEN and CDR2 is SYDVKM. The CDR3 loop spans 15 amino acids. After removal of 4 bases from V and 2 bases from J, the junction contained 5 bases not matched to a gene. In DNA form, the CDR3 reads TGTGCCAGCAGTTCGTTTACTAGCGGGGCCTACGAGCAGTACTTC. It codes for CASSSFTSGAYEQYF.